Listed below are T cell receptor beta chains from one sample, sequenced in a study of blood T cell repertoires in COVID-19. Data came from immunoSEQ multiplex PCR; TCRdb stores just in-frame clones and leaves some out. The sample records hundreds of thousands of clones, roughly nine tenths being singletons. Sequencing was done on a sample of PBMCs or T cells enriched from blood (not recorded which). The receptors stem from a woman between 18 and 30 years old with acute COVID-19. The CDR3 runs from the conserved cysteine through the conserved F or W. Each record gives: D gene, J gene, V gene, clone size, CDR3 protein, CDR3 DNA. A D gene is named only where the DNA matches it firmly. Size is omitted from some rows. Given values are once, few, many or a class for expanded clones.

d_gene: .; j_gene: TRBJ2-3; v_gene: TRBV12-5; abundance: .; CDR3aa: CASGPQQGTDTQYF; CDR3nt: TGTGCTAGTGGTCCCCAGCAGGGCACAGATACGCAGTATTTT
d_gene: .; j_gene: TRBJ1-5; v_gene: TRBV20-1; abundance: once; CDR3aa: CSASPGGQPQHF; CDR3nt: TGCAGTGCTAGTCCAGGCGGGCAGCCCCAGCATTTT
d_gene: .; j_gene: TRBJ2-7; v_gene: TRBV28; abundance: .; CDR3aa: CASSLFGRQTYEQYF; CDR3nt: TGTGCCAGCAGTTTGTTCGGCAGGCAAACTTACGAGCAGTACTTC
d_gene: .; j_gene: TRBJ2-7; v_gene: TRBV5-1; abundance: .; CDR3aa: CASTFGGLPATPTYEQYF; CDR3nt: TGCGCCAGCACCTTTGGAGGTCTACCCGCAACTCCTACCTACGAGCAGTACTTC
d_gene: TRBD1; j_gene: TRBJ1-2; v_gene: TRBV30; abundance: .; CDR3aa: CAWRFDRGGYTF; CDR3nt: TGTGCCTGGAGATTTGACAGGGGCGGCTACACCTTC
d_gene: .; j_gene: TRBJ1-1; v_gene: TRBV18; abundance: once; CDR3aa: CASSPPAGVYTEAFF; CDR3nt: TGTGCCAGCTCACCACCGGCCGGGGTCTACACTGAAGCTTTCTTT
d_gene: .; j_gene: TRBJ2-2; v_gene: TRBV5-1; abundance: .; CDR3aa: CASSFRQDTGELFF; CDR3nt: TGCGCCAGCAGCTTTCGGCAGGACACCGGGGAGCTGTTTTTT
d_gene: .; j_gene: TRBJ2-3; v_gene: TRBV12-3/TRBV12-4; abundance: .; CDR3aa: CASRRVSTDTQYF; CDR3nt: TGTGCCAGCAGACGGGTATCCACAGATACGCAGTATTTT
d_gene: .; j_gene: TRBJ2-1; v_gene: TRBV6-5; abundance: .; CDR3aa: CASSPRPRGEQFF; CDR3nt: TGTGCCAGCAGCCCACGACCCCGGGGTGAGCAGTTCTTC
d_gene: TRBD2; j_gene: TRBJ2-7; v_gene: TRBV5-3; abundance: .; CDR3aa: CARSLCLAGGYEQYF; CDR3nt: TGTGCCAGAAGCTTGTGCCTAGCGGGAGGGTACGAGCAGTACTTC
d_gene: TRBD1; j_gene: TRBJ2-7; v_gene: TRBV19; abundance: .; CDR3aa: CASSISAGTGREQYF; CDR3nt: TGTGCCAGTAGTATCTCCGCCGGGACAGGGCGCGAGCAGTACTTC
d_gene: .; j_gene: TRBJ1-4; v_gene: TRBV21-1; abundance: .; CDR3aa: CASRTDDNEKLFF; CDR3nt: TGTGCCAGCAGGACAGACGATAATGAAAAACTGTTTTTT
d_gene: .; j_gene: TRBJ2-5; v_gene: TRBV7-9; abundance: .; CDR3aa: CASTGAGEETQYF; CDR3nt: TGTGCCAGCACGGGAGCGGGTGAGGAGACCCAGTACTTC
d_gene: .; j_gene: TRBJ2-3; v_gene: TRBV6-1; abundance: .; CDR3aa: CASSETTEGTQYF; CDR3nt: TGTGCCAGCAGTGAGACGACGGAGGGTACGCAGTATTTT
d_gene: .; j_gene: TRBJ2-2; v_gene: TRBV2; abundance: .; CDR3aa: CASKTGTTNTGELFF; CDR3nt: TGTGCCAGCAAGACCGGGACAACGAACACCGGGGAGCTGTTTTTT
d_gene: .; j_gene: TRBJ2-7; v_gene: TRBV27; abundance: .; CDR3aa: CASSPSVRGSQQYF; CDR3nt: TGTGCCAGCAGTCCATCAGTCCGGGGGTCACAGCAGTACTTC
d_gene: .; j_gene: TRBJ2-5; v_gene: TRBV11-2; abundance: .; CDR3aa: CASSLRQYQETQYF; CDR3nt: TGTGCCAGCAGCTTAAGACAATATCAAGAGACCCAGTACTTC
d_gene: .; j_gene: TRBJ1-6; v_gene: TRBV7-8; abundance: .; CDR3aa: CASSSAPSAGNSPLHF; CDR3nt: TGTGCCAGCAGCTCAGCCCCTTCGGCGGGTAATTCACCCCTCCACTTT
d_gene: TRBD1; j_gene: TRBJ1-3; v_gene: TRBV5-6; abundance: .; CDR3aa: CASSRGGPGGANTIYF; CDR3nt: TGTGCCAGCAGCCGTGGGGGACCAGGGGGTGCAAACACCATATATTTT
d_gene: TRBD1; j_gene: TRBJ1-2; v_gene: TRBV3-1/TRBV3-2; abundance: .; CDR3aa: CASSQRGQVGYTF; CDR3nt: TGTGCCAGCAGCCAGAGGGGGCAAGTTGGCTACACCTTC
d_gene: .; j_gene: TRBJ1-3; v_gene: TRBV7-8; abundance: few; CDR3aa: CASSAYSGNTIYF; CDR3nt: TGTGCCAGCAGCGCCTACTCTGGAAACACCATATATTTT
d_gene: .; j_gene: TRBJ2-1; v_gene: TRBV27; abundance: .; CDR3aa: CASSKVQGFDEQFF; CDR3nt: TGTGCCAGCAGTAAGGTACAGGGTTTCGATGAGCAGTTCTTC
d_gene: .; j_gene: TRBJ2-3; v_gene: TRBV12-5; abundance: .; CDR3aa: CASGLSGSDTQYF; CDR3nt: TGTGCTAGTGGTTTGTCGGGGTCAGATACGCAGTATTTT
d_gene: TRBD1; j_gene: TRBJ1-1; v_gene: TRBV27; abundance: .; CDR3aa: CASTRQGAVSSTEAFF; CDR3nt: TGTGCCAGCACCCGACAGGGGGCTGTCAGTAGCACTGAAGCTTTCTTT